These 24 T cell receptor beta chains share one sample of origin, sequenced in a study of T cell responses to AZD1222 COVID-19 vaccine (dated by TCRdb to the early 2020s). The sample's time point label, in plain terms: baseline before first vaccination. Libraries were prepared through the immunoSEQ multiplex PCR assay. The clones in this table, taken by TCRdb from immuneACCESS, are in-frame only. Not every clone is retained; where verified, under half of the shortfall comes from an unresolved V gene, and the cause of the rest is unknown. This sample comprises 180,000 or so clones, about 89% of them detected only once. Of the sample, 1.5% to 2% is held by the ten largest clones. The sequences come from peripheral blood, collected on day 0 of AZD1222 vaccination. The receptor source for this set is an adult in good health.

This clone was picked up one time. This chain uses TRBV5-8 with TRBJ2-5, with TRBD2 matching over 12 bases. The CDR3 totals 17 residues. Unmatched junction bases numbered 12, after V lost 4 bases and J lost 5 bases. Per germline, CDR1 SGHTS and CDR2 YDEGEE. The CDR3 loop is CASSQELAGGRRETQYF. The CDR3 nucleotides are TGTGCCAGCAGCCAAGAACTAGCGGGGGGCCGGAGGGAGACCCAGTACTTC.

V is TRBV28 and J is TRBJ1-6; D remains unclear. The germline V gene encodes CDR1 MDHEN and CDR2 SYDVKM. The CDR3 runs to 13 residues. Trimming took off 6 bases at V and 9 bases at J, with 12 bases between the two ends. The CDR3 spells CASSLGVLSPLHF. The DNA for the CDR3 is TGTGCCAGCAGCCTCGGAGTTCTTTCACCCCTCCACTTT.

This clone has just one count. The chain's CDR3 is CASSFRTSGVTDTQYF. The CDR3 DNA is TGTGCCAGTAGTTTCCGGACTAGCGGGGTAACAGATACGCAGTATTTT. The chain is built from TRBV19 and TRBJ2-3; 12 positions agree with TRBD2. V was clipped by 5 bases and J by 3 bases; unmatched bases: 6. Germline-derived CDR1 and CDR2 are LNHDA and SQIVND (reference sequence). The CDR3 is made up of 16 amino acids. The full variable domain, with the rest looked up from reference TRBV19 and TRBJ2-3, is DGGITQSPKYLFRKEGQNVTLSCEQNLNHDAMYWYRQDPGQGLRLIYYSQIVNDFQKGDIAEGYSVSREKKESFPLTVTSAQKNPTAFYLCASSFRTSGVTDTQYFGPGTRLTVL.

Comment on this clone: A read error may produce the germline difference seen at one junction end. This sequence joins TRBV20-1 and TRBJ2-1; 16 nucleotides align to TRBD2. The germline V gene has CDR1 DFQATT and CDR2 SNEGSKA (reference sequence). The CDR3 has 16 residues. CDR3 in amino acids: CCASPGTSGRAFEQFF. The CDR3 coding sequence is TGCTGTGCTAGTCCCGGGACTAGCGGGAGGGCCTTCGAGCAGTTCTTC.

The V gene is TRBV2, the J gene TRBJ2-2; D uncertain. V was pared by 6 bases and J by 2 bases, with 7 bases between. Germline-derived CDR1 and CDR2 are SNHLY and FYNNEI. The CDR3 is 13 residues long. Here the CDR3 reads CASRGLNTGELFF. The CDR3 DNA reads as TGTGCCAGCAGGGGCCTTAACACCGGGGAGCTGTTTTTT. The variable domain in full, with the rest retrieved from reference TRBV2 and TRBJ2-2, is EPEVTQTPSHQVTQMGQEVILRCVPISNHLYFYWYRQILGQKVEFLVSFYNNEISEKSEIFDDQFSVERPDGSNFTLKIRSTKLEDSAMYFCASRGLNTGELFFGEGSRLTVL.

V gene TRBV10-3 combines with J gene TRBJ1-1, with a tentative D call TRBD1 (5 bases). The CDR3 extends over 15 amino acids. The germline V gene has CDR1 ENHRY and CDR2 SYGVKD. V lost 6 bases, J lost 3 bases, and 17 bases lay in between. In DNA, the CDR3 is TGTGCCATCAGCGACCCCGGACATCGGGACACTGAAGCTTTCTTT. This translates into CAISDPGHRDTEAFF.

V usage is TRBV5-8 and J usage is TRBJ1-1; 9 bases match TRBD1. CDR1 is SGHTS and CDR2 is YDEGEE in the germline V gene. The CDR3 has 14 residues. Germline trimming cut 2 bases from V and 3 bases from J; bases unmatched to any gene: 2. CDR3 in DNA: TGTGCCAGCAGCTTCAGGACAGGGGACACTGAAGCTTTCTTT. Protein sequence: CASSFRTGDTEAFF.

The chain combines TRBV6-4 with TRBJ1-1; unclear D gene. The CDR3 covers 13 residues. V was trimmed by 3 bases and J by 1 base, leaving 6 bases between them. Germline lookup yields CDR1 MRHNA and CDR2 SNTAGT. The CDR3 region has the DNA TGTGCCAGCAGTGAGAGGCCGAACACTGAAGCTTTCTTT. This sequence encodes CASSERPNTEAFF.

The chain carries TRBV5-1 and TRBJ2-1, with 7 bases that match TRBD1. Germline lookup yields CDR1 SGHRS and CDR2 YFSETQ. This CDR3 contains 15 residues. V lost 0 bases and J lost 0; bases outside the gene matches: 0. The DNA for the CDR3 is TGCGCCAGCAGCTTGGGGGACAGCTCCTACAATGAGCAGTTCTTC. Residues: CASSLGDSSYNEQFF.

The chain recombines TRBV9 with TRBJ2-1; TRBD1 matches at 7 bases. Germline CDR1 SGDLS, CDR2 YYNGEE. This CDR3 comprises 14 residues. The V segment lost 4 bases and the J segment 14 bases; nucleotides outside the gene matches: 15. The CDR3 sequence: CASSLGQANAVEFF. The DNA for the CDR3 is TGTGCCAGCAGCCTAGGACAGGCGAACGCCGTGGAGTTCTTC.

The rearrangement uses TRBV6-1 and TRBJ1-2; D may be TRBD1 (5 bases). Germline-derived CDR1 and CDR2 are MNHNS and SASEGT. The length of the CDR3 is 14 residues. V was shortened by 1 base and J by 2 bases, with 8 bases between the two germline ends. CDR3 nucleotides: TGTGCCAGCAGTGAAGGCCCAGGGAACTATGGCTACACCTTC. Protein sequence: CASSEGPGNYGYTF.

This chain joins TRBV7-7 and TRBJ2-2; D unresolved. With 3 bases removed from V and 7 bases from J, the gap between germline ends came to 12 bases. This CDR3 has 14 amino acids. Germline V gene data show CDR1 as SSHAT and CDR2 as FNYEAQ (reference sequence). In DNA form, the CDR3 reads TGTGCCAGCAGCTTTAACCAGCTCGGCGGGGAGCTGTTTTTT. Amino acid sequence: CASSFNQLGGELFF.

The chain links TRBV6-5 to TRBJ2-1, with D uncertain. The CDR3 is 16 residues long. CDR1 and CDR2 from the germline V gene are MNHEY and SVGAGI. V lost 4 bases, J lost 7 bases, and 20 bases lay in between. CDR3 residues: CASSSTTTGIRNEQFF. CDR3 sequence (DNA): TGTGCCAGCAGTTCGACCACTACGGGTATTCGGAATGAGCAGTTCTTC.

The V call is TRBV18, the J call TRBJ1-1; D unresolved. The CDR3 has 13 amino acids. The V end was cut by 3 bases, the J end by 4 bases, with 9 bases between. CDR1 is KGHSH, CDR2 LQKENI, per germline. In DNA form, the CDR3 reads TGTGCCAGCTCACCCGGGTTCCCCACTGAAGCTTTCTTT. Translating it yields CASSPGFPTEAFF.

The V call is TRBV6-5, the J call TRBJ2-7; D gene ambiguous. This CDR3 region has 13 residues. Germline loops: CDR1 MNHEY, CDR2 SVGAGI. The germline V and J ends were trimmed by 0 bases and 4 bases, with 7 bases remaining between them. CDR3 residues: CASSYSSRYEQYF. For the CDR3, the DNA is TGTGCCAGCAGTTACTCATCCAGATACGAGCAGTACTTC.

Here the CDR3 reads CAIRTGVSTDTQYF. For the CDR3, the DNA is TGTGCCATCCGGACAGGCGTGAGCACAGATACGCAGTATTTT. The J gene is TRBJ2-3, the V gene TRBV10-3; TRBD1 matches at 7 bases. V lost 8 bases, J lost 0 bases, and 5 bases stayed unmatched. Germline assignment: CDR1 ENHRY and CDR2 SYGVKD. The length of the CDR3 is 14 residues.

The genes are TRBV18 and TRBJ2-7; D may correspond to TRBD1 or TRBD2 (6 bases each). The CDR3 sequence is 14 residues long. Germline V gene lookup returns CDR1 KGHSH and CDR2 LQKENI. Trimming pared 1 base from V and 2 bases from J, leaving 9 bases between. CDR3 DNA: TGTGCCAGCTCACCACAGGAGGGGGCCTACGAGCAGTACGTC. This encodes CASSPQEGAYEQYV.

A few counts support this clone. The gene calls are TRBV28 and TRBJ2-7; TRBD1 aligns across 8 bases. The CDR3 loop spans 14 amino acids. The germline V gene encodes CDR1 MDHEN and CDR2 SYDVKM. Trimming at V came to 3 bases and at J to 7 bases, leaving 8 bases not matched to a gene. The CDR3 spells CASSFATGAGEQYF. The CDR3 region has the DNA TGTGCCAGCAGTTTCGCGACAGGGGCGGGTGAGCAGTACTTC.

This chain joins TRBV19 and TRBJ1-2, with 8 positions matching TRBD1. The CDR3 is made up of 14 amino acids. Germline V gene sequence: CDR1 LNHDA, CDR2 SQIVND (reference sequence). Trimming cost V 5 bases and J 7 bases; bases outside gene matches: 9. CDR3 nucleotide sequence: TGTGCCAGTAGTGAGGACAGGGTGTATAGTGGCTACACCTTC. Protein: CASSEDRVYSGYTF.

This rearrangement joins TRBV5-1 to TRBJ2-1; 10 nucleotides align to TRBD2. The CDR3 sequence is 19 residues long. Trimming cost V 4 bases and J 3 bases; bases outside gene matches: 16. Germline CDR1 is SGHRS and CDR2 is YFSETQ. CDR3 protein: CASSPGGLTSGKYYNEQFF. In nucleotides, the CDR3 is TGCGCCAGCAGCCCCGGTGGGCTAACTAGCGGGAAGTACTACAATGAGCAGTTCTTC.

This chain joins TRBV28 and TRBJ1-2, with 7 bases matching TRBD1. The CDR3 is made up of 13 amino acids. V shed 6 bases, J shed 4 bases, and the junction held 5 bases outside the gene matches. CDR1 is MDHEN, CDR2 SYDVKM, per germline. For the CDR3, the DNA is TGTGCCAGCAGCACACAGGGGCGCTATGGCTACACCTTC. This sequence encodes CASSTQGRYGYTF.

The chain employs TRBV6-5 and TRBJ1-3; 7 nucleotides match TRBD1. The junction had 8 bases not matched to a gene; V was cut back by 5 bases and J by 4 bases. Germline V gives CDR1 MNHEY, CDR2 SVGAGI. CDR3 length equals 15 residues. The CDR3 sequence: CASSPQTGSGNTIYF. The CDR3 region has the DNA TGTGCCAGCAGTCCCCAGACAGGGTCCGGAAACACCATATATTTT.

The V gene is TRBV7-9, the J gene TRBJ1-3; D is undetermined. CDR3 length equals 17 residues. Germline V gives CDR1 SEHNR, CDR2 FQNEAQ (reference sequence). The germline V and J ends were trimmed by 2 bases and 4 bases, with 18 bases remaining between them. The CDR3 spells CASSLRVGQSAGNTIYF. CDR3 nucleotides: TGTGCCAGCAGCTTAAGGGTTGGGCAGTCAGCCGGAAACACCATATATTTT.

The CDR3 DNA sequence: TGCGCCAGCAGCTGGGCGACAGGGTATAATTCACCCCTCCACTTT. Its protein is CASSWATGYNSPLHF. The chain uses TRBV5-1 and TRBJ1-6; 7 bases are a match to TRBD1. V lost 3 bases and J lost 4; bases outside the gene matches: 4. Germline-derived CDR1 and CDR2 are SGHRS and YFSETQ. This CDR3 region has 15 residues.